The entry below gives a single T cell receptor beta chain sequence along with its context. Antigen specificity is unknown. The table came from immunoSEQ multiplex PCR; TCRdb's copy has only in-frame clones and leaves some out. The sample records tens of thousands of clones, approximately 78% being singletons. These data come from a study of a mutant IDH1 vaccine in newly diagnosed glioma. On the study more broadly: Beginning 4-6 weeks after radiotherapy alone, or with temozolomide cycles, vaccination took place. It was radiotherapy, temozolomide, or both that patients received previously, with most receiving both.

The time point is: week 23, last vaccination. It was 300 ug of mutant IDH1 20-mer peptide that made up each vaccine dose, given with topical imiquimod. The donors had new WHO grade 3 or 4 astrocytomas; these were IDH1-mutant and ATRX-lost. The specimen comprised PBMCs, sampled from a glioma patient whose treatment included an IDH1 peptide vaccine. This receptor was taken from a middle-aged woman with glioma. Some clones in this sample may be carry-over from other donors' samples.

The DNA of the CDR3 is TGTGCCACCAGCAGAGATTTGCACGGTGGGAACATTCAGTACTTC. It is translated as CATSRDLHGGNIQYF. V is TRBV15 and J is TRBJ2-4, with D unclear. The CDR3 is made up of 15 amino acids. Trimming took 0 bases from V and 7 from J, leaving 13 bases between them. The germline V gene has CDR1 LNHNV and CDR2 YYDKDF (reference sequence).